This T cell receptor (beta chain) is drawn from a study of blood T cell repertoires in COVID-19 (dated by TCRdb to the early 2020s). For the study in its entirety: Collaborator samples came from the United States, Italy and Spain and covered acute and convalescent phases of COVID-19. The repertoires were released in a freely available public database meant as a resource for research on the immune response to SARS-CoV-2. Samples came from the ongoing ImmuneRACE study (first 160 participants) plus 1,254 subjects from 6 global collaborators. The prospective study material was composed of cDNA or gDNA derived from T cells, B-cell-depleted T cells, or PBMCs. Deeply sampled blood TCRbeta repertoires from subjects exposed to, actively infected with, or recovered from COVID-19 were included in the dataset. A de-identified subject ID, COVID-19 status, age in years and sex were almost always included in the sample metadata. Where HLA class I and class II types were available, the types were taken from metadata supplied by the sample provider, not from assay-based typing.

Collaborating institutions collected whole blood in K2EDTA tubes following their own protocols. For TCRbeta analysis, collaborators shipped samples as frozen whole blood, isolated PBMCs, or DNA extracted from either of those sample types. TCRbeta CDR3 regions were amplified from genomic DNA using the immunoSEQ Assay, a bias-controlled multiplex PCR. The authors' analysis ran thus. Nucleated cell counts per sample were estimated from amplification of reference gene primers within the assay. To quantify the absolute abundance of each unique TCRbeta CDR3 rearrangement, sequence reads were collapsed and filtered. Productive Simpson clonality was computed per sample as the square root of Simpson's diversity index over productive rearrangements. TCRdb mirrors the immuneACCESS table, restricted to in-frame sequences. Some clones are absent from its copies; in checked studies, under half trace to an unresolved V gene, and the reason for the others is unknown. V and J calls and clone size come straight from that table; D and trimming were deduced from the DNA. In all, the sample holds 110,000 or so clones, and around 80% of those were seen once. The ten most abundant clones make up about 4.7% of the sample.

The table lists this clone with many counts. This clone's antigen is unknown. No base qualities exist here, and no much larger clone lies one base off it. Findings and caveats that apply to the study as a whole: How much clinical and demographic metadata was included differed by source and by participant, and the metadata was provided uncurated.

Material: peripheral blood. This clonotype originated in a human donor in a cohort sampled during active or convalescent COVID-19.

The CDR3: CASSFGGNDEQYF. The sequenced DNA: TGTGCCAGCAGTTTCGGGGGGAACGACGAGCAGTACTTC. The chain was built from TRBV28 and TRBJ2-7; 7 of the junction bases match TRBD2. The germline V end is reduced by 3 bases and the J end by 5 bases; junction bases left unmatched: 4. The CDR3, cysteine through phenylalanine, is 13 amino acids long. CDR3 DNA only is kept here, 39 bases in frame from base 1. CDR1 MDHEN and CDR2 SYDVKM are derived from the germline V gene.